This T cell receptor (beta chain) came from a study of CD8 T cells in ankylosing spondylitis. Quantitative 5'-RACE was performed with molecular barcodes, and it yielded the TCR beta libraries. TCRdb ran MiXCR on the 5' RACE reads and lists one entry per CDR3 protein. The repertoire has 700,000 to 1,000,000 distinct CDR3 sequences, 10% to 15% of them found once; the top ten carry approximately 0.5%. Study outcomes and limitations: Disease-linked clones proved CD8+ and comparatively uncommon in peripheral blood. Eight or nine highly homologous variants made up a TCR beta motif that seemed to typify ankylosing spondylitis blood.

The ends were cut back, 3 bases at V and 2 bases at J, with 19 bases in the middle. This CDR3 spans 16 amino acids. Germline V lookup: CDR1 DFQATT, CDR2 SNEGSKA (reference sequence). As to this clonotype: Antigen: not known.

The V gene is TRBV20-1, the J gene TRBJ2-5; D is perhaps TRBD1 (6 bases). The clonotype comes from a male donor with ankylosing spondylitis. Sequencing used blood, either unsorted or a sorted T cell fraction (not recorded which). The CDR3 loop is CSASGRRGQLQETQYF. CDR3 coding DNA: TGCAGTGCTAGCGGTCGACGCGGACAGCTACAAGAGACCCAGTACTTC.